This T cell receptor (beta chain) is drawn from a study of blood T cell repertoires in COVID-19 (dated by TCRdb to 2020 to 2021). For the study in its entirety: Samples covering the acute and convalescent phases of COVID-19 were provided by collaborators in the United States, Italy and Spain. The material from the prospective study consisted of cDNA or gDNA derived from T cells, B-cell-depleted T cells, or PBMCs. Deeply sampled blood TCRbeta repertoires from subjects exposed to, actively infected with, or recovered from COVID-19 were included in the dataset. A freely available public database, intended as a resource for researchers studying the immune response to SARS-CoV-2, is where the repertoires were released. The samples were drawn from the first 160 participants of the ongoing ImmuneRACE study and from more than 1,000 subjects provided by 6 global collaborators. Nearly every sample came with metadata listing a de-identified subject ID, COVID-19 status, age in years and sex. HLA class I and class II types, where available, came from metadata supplied by the sample provider rather than from assay-based typing. General findings and caveats noted by the study authors: The amount of clinical and demographic metadata varied by source and participant and was provided uncurated.

Concerning this clone: Its recognized antigen is unknown. The input lacks base qualities; no much larger clone sits a single base away.

Collaborating institutions collected whole blood in K2EDTA tubes following their own protocols. For TCRbeta analysis, collaborators shipped samples as frozen whole blood, isolated PBMCs, or DNA extracted from either of those sample types. CDR1 and CDR2 (DFQATT, SNEGSKA) derive from the germline V gene (reference sequence). The CDR3 runs 14 amino acids, cysteine and phenylalanine included. CDR3 DNA is the only sequence kept; it has 42 bases, read in frame from the first base. V sheds 3 bases and J sheds 3 bases, leaving 13 bases between their ends. TCRbeta CDR3 regions were amplified from genomic DNA by means of the immunoSEQ Assay, a bias-controlled multiplex PCR. Regarding the original processing steps: The number of nucleated cells in each sample was estimated by amplification of reference gene primers within the assay. To quantify the absolute abundance of each unique TCRbeta CDR3 rearrangement, sequence reads were collapsed and filtered. For each sample, productive Simpson clonality was calculated as the square root of Simpson's diversity index over productive rearrangements. The table comes from immuneACCESS by way of TCRdb, which keeps in-frame sequences with V and J called. Part of the clones is missing from these tables; in studies checked, under half for an unresolved V gene and the rest for unknown reasons. V, J and clone size were drawn from that table, and D and trimming were deduced from the DNA. The sample records over 65,000 clones, around four fifths of which are singletons. In total, the top ten clones hold under 20% of the sample.

This clonotype was sampled from a man at least 80 years old with active or convalescent COVID-19. Recombination linked TRBV20-1 to TRBJ2-3; the D gene lacks a confident call. Sequenced sample: peripheral blood. Read as DNA, the sequence is TGCAGTGCTAGTCGTCCGGAGAGGACAGATACGCAGTATTTT. Its amino acids are CSASRPERTDTQYF.